This T cell receptor (beta chain) originates from a study of cytotoxic CD8 clonotypes in ibrutinib-treated CLL. Across the study: Following a median 12 months of treatment, with a range of 6 to 36, response samples were taken.

For TCR beta libraries, approximately 2 micrograms of genomic DNA were obtained from cryopreserved PBMCs. General study points: Age-matched healthy donor levels were exceeded by baseline clonality, which tracked circulating CD8+ T-cell counts.

This clone rates as medium-sized. Its antigen is unknown. Assay: immunoSEQ multiplex PCR; the TCRdb copy retains only in-frame clones and omits some. This table holds about 29,000 clones, roughly three quarters found once. The receptor comes from a human donor with chronic lymphocytic leukemia. The sample consisted of PBMCs, taken after 36 months of ibrutinib treatment.

CDR3 sequence (DNA): TGTGCCAGCAGCTTACGGGCAGGCCGCGATTCACCCCTCCACTTT. It encodes CASSLRAGRDSPLHF. The V and J genes are TRBV11-2 and TRBJ1-6, with D hard to call. The CDR3 contains 15 residues. The V gene lost 2 bases and the J gene lost 8 bases, with 13 bases spanning the gap. CDR1 and CDR2 from the germline V gene are SGHAT and FQNNGV.